These 9 T cell receptor beta chains were all obtained from the same sample, sequenced in a study of blood T cell repertoires in COVID-19. Here immunoSEQ multiplex PCR was the method, and the copy in TCRdb shows in-frame clones only, minus some. The table has more than 300,000 clones, 85% to 90% seen once; the top ten hold roughly a tenth. Sequencing used PBMCs or T cells enriched from blood (not recorded which). These receptors were collected from a woman in her late teens or twenties who had recovered from COVID-19.

The chain recombines TRBV2 with TRBJ1-3; D not certain. Germline lookup yields CDR1 SNHLY and CDR2 FYNNEI. The CDR3 covers 15 residues. Trimming stripped 0 bases from V and 0 bases from J, with 6 bases between. The CDR3, as DNA: TGTGCCAGCAGTGAAGCCTACAGCTCTGGAAACACCATATATTTT. Amino acids: CASSEAYSSGNTIYF.

This sequence joins TRBV4-1 and TRBJ1-5; TRBD1 might be the D (6 bases). V was pared by 4 bases and J by 3 bases, with 13 bases between. The CDR3 is 15 amino acids. The V gene's germline CDR1 is MGHRA and CDR2 YSYEKL. The CDR3 is CASSRFTGNNQPQHF. The CDR3, as DNA: TGCGCCAGCAGCCGCTTCACAGGGAACAATCAGCCCCAGCATTTT.

The J gene is TRBJ1-4, the V gene TRBV18; 12 positions match TRBD1. V lost 0 bases and J lost 8; bases outside the gene matches: 1. Germline loops: CDR1 KGHSH, CDR2 LQKENI. The CDR3 has 15 amino acids. The CDR3 bases are TGTGCCAGCTCACCACCGGGACAGGGGGCCGAAAAACTGTTTTTT. Encoded protein: CASSPPGQGAEKLFF.

This clone showed up just once. V is TRBV6-5 and J is TRBJ2-7; TRBD1 might be the D (6 bases). The CDR3 extends over 13 amino acids. V was trimmed by 8 bases and J by 2 bases, leaving 13 bases between them. CDR1 and CDR2 (germline): MNHEY, SVGAGI. CDR3 nucleotide sequence: TGTGCCAGCCGAGGCAGGGGTGCCTACGAGCAGTACTTC. This translates into CASRGRGAYEQYF.

This clone has just a few counts. The chain couples TRBV5-4 to TRBJ1-2; 9 nucleotides match TRBD1. Trimming cost V 4 bases and J 8 bases; bases outside gene matches: 3. The CDR3 runs to 12 residues. Germline V CDR1 and CDR2: SGHNT, YYREEE (reference sequence). For the CDR3, the DNA is TGTGCCAGCAGCCGACAGGGGGGGGGCTACACCTTC. Amino acid sequence: CASSRQGGGYTF.

This chain joins TRBV6-5 and TRBJ1-2, with D possibly being TRBD1 (5 bases). Germline V gene lookup returns CDR1 MNHEY and CDR2 SVGAGI. Trimming left V 2 bases short and J 3 bases short, with 10 bases between. This CDR3 has 14 residues. DNA for the CDR3: TGTGCCAGCAGTTACGGCGGGACTGACTATGGCTACACCTTC. Amino acid sequence: CASSYGGTDYGYTF.

The rearrangement uses TRBV10-2 and TRBJ1-2; D gene uncertain. Germline V gene sequence: CDR1 WSHSY, CDR2 SAAADI. V was shortened by 3 bases and J by 8 bases, with 7 bases between the two germline ends. This CDR3 comprises 11 residues. CDR3 sequence reads: CASSEGGGYTF. The CDR3 nucleotides read TGCGCCAGCAGTGAAGGCGGGGGCTACACCTTC.

The rearrangement uses TRBV27 and TRBJ1-1; no clear D gene. This CDR3 comprises 14 residues. V was cut by 4 bases and J by 8 bases, with 17 bases left in between. Germline V gene sequence: CDR1 MNHEY, CDR2 SMNVEV (reference sequence). CDR3: CASSSPGELKEAFF. CDR3 DNA: TGTGCCAGCAGTTCTCCCGGGGAACTAAAAGAAGCTTTCTTT.

V usage is TRBV7-9 and J usage is TRBJ1-2; perhaps TRBD1 as D (6 bases). The CDR3 totals 14 residues. The germline V gene has CDR1 SEHNR and CDR2 FQNEAQ (reference sequence). V was clipped by 3 bases and J by 8 bases, with 16 bases between them. In DNA, the CDR3 is TGTGCCAGCAGCTTGACAGGTCGGCTCGGGGGCTACACCTTC. Amino acids: CASSLTGRLGGYTF.